The clone carrying this TCR beta chain was found a few times. The second PCR ran about 7 to 12 cycles with a sample-barcoded 5' primer and J-beta primers. One entry per CDR3 protein, called by TCRdb with MiXCR from the 5' RACE reads. Of 1.5 million to 2 million distinct CDR3 sequences in the sample, about 30% were seen once. The germline gives CDR1 SEHNR, CDR2 FQNEAQ (reference sequence). The CDR3 covers 13 residues. Deletions cut 0 bases from V and 6 bases from J, with 9 bases between. The data are from a study of blood T cells in healthy people across ages. Specimen: blood. This receptor was taken from a woman aged 25 to 39 in good health. This chain connects TRBV7-9 to TRBJ2-7; D ambiguous. The CDR3 here is CASSLAPPSEQYF. CDR3 nucleotides: TGTGCCAGCAGCTTAGCGCCCCCCTCCGAGCAGTACTTC.